This TCR beta chain was sequenced in a study of vaccination and CD4 T cells after COVID-19. Study-wide background: With nine mild cases and one severe, convalescent patients were SARS-CoV-2 positive by nasal swab PCR.

In the case of this clonotype: Its antigen remains unknown.

Treatment of the sample: roughly 10-day PBMC culture with coronavirus spike peptide pools or control peptides (ViraFEST assay). The CDR3 covers 10 residues. Trimming shortened V by 7 bases and J by 5 bases, and 5 bases separated the two germline ends. Germline V gene lookup returns CDR1 LNHDA and CDR2 SQIVND (reference sequence). Sequenced with the Oncomine TCR Beta short-read assay was DNA taken from cultured CD4+ T cells. It was cultured CD4+ T cells from which genomic DNA was extracted. TCRdb re-analysed the PCR reads in MiXCR, keeping a single row per CDR3 protein. The sample consists of 8,500 to 10,000 distinct CDR3 sequences, 55% to 65% of them appearing once.

The sample consisted of CD4+ T cells from blood, cultured in vitro. This chain connects TRBV19 to TRBJ1-1, with D unresolved. The TCR sequence derives from a human donor who had recovered from COVID-19. CDR3 nucleotide sequence: TGTGCCAGTAAGCAAACTGAAGCTTTCTTT. Translation gives CASKQTEAFF.